The rows below give T cell receptor beta chains drawn from one sample of a study of response to subunit inactivated influenza vaccine. Using its own MiXCR run on the RT-PCR reads, TCRdb lists one record per CDR3 protein. This sample has 450,000 to 600,000 distinct CDR3 sequences, with more than 15% found just once. The sample was CD4+ T cells sorted from PBMCs, taken around 25 months after vaccination. The receptors stem from a man aged 50-75 years who received an inactivated influenza vaccine. Each CDR3 is given with its conserved first and last residue. Fields, in order: CDR3 protein, CDR3 DNA, D gene, J gene, V gene, clone size. D genes are given only for firm matches. A row's size may be missing; if present it is once, few, many or a size class.

CARGTGGDTQYF	TGTGCCAGAGGGACAGGGGGAGATACGCAGTATTTT	TRBD1	TRBJ2-3	TRBV2	-
CASSKSPGQGTYGYTF	TGTGCCAGCAGTAAATCCCCGGGACAGGGGACCTATGGCTACACCTTC	TRBD1	TRBJ1-2	TRBV25-1	-
CASSRDSGGVATEAFF	TGTGCCAGCAGCCGGGACTCGGGAGGGGTGGCCACTGAAGCTTTCTTT	-	TRBJ1-1	TRBV7-2	few
CASSQDYRVGNEQFF	TGCGCCAGCAGCCAAGATTATAGGGTAGGCAATGAGCAGTTCTTC	-	TRBJ2-1	TRBV4-3	many
CASRGVGQGVWELFF	TGTGCCAGCAGGGGCGTGGGACAGGGGGTTTGGGAACTGTTTTTT	TRBD1	TRBJ1-4	TRBV28	-
CASSLAGAGLGEKLFF	TGTGCCAGCAGCTTAGCGGGGGCGGGGCTGGGTGAAAAACTGTTTTTT	-	TRBJ1-4	TRBV7-8	-
CASSQEVRLATNTGELFF	TGCGCCAGCAGCCAAGAGGTCCGACTAGCGACGAACACCGGGGAGCTGTTTTTT	TRBD2	TRBJ2-2	TRBV4-3	few
CSARVTGRQETQYF	TGCAGTGCTAGAGTCACAGGACGGCAAGAGACCCAGTACTTC	-	TRBJ2-5	TRBV20-1	few
CASSAFRDRGRDTQYF	TGTGCCAGCAGCGCATTCCGGGACAGGGGGAGAGATACGCAGTATTTT	TRBD1	TRBJ2-3	TRBV28	many
CSARERRNRYNEQFF	TGCAGTGCTAGAGAACGGCGAAACCGCTACAATGAGCAGTTCTTC	-	TRBJ2-1	TRBV20-1	few
CASSLKHLVRGEQYF	TGTGCCAGCAGTTTAAAACATTTGGTTAGGGGAGAGCAGTACTTC	-	TRBJ2-7	TRBV28	-
CASSLEGLEGDTQYF	TGCGCCAGCAGCTTGGAGGGGCTGGAGGGAGATACGCAGTATTTT	-	TRBJ2-3	TRBV5-1	few
CSARGTGAKSTDTQYF	TGCAGTGCTAGAGGGACAGGGGCGAAAAGCACAGATACGCAGTATTTT	TRBD1	TRBJ2-3	TRBV20-1	-
CASSDFSGTGGNEQYF	TGTGCCAGCAGCGACTTTTCCGGGACAGGGGGCAACGAGCAGTACTTC	TRBD1	TRBJ2-7	TRBV4-2	many
CASSATGLGANTEAFF	TGTGCCAGCAGCGCAACTGGCCTAGGGGCGAACACTGAAGCTTTCTTT	-	TRBJ1-1	TRBV2	few
CASSQDSAGPYEQYF	TGCGCCAGCAGCCAAGATTCGGCAGGGCCCTACGAGCAGTACTTC	-	TRBJ2-7	TRBV4-3	few
CSAPSDRGENIQYF	TGCAGTGCTCCATCGGACAGGGGGGAAAACATTCAGTACTTC	TRBD1	TRBJ2-4	TRBV20-1	-
CASSFLAGSTGELFF	TGCGCCAGCAGCTTTTTAGCGGGAAGTACCGGGGAGCTGTTTTTT	TRBD2	TRBJ2-2	TRBV5-1	few
CASSLDGGYTEAFF	TGCGCCAGCAGCTTGGATGGGGGCTACACTGAAGCTTTCTTT	-	TRBJ1-1	TRBV5-1	few
CATSRDLYGLHEQFF	TGTGCCACCAGCAGAGATCTCTATGGCCTCCATGAGCAGTTCTTC	-	TRBJ2-1	TRBV15	-
CASSDQTGGEDSPLHF	TGCGCCAGCAGCGACCAGACAGGGGGCGAGGATTCACCCCTCCACTTT	TRBD1	TRBJ1-6	TRBV5-1	few
CASSSPSFSSYNEQFF	TGCGCCAGCAGCTCGCCCTCGTTTAGCTCCTACAATGAGCAGTTCTTC	-	TRBJ2-1	TRBV5-1	-
CASSLAGQGGRDTIYF	TGCGCCAGCAGCTTGGCGGGTCAGGGAGGAAGAGACACCATATATTTT	-	TRBJ1-3	TRBV5-1	few
CASTSSGGHTDTQYF	TGTGCCAGTACCTCTAGCGGGGGTCACACAGATACGCAGTATTTT	TRBD2	TRBJ2-3	TRBV19	-
CSARGGPGATNEKLFF	TGCAGTGCTAGAGGCGGACCGGGGGCAACTAATGAAAAACTGTTTTTT	-	TRBJ1-4	TRBV20-1	few
CASSPFGQGSNQPQHF	TGTGCCAGCAGCCCCTTCGGACAGGGCAGCAATCAGCCCCAGCATTTT	TRBD1	TRBJ1-5	TRBV7-2	-
CASSLLGPDYGYTF	TGTGCCAGCAGTTTGTTGGGGCCTGACTATGGCTACACCTTC	-	TRBJ1-2	TRBV12-3/TRBV12-4	-
CSARALGRTEAFF	TGCAGTGCTAGGGCTTTGGGTAGGACTGAAGCTTTCTTT	-	TRBJ1-1	TRBV20-1	-
CATSTGAMNTEAFF	TGTGCCACCAGTACAGGGGCGATGAACACTGAAGCTTTCTTT	TRBD1	TRBJ1-1	TRBV24-1	-
CASSPTRSVAKNIQYF	TGTGCCAGCAGTCCCACTAGATCAGTGGCCAAAAACATTCAGTACTTC	-	TRBJ2-4	TRBV28	many
CASSYSLTSGKGEQFF	TGTGCCAGCAGTTACTCGTTAACTAGCGGGAAGGGTGAGCAGTTCTTC	TRBD2	TRBJ2-1	TRBV6-5	few
CASSRDIASEQYF	TGTGCCAGCAGCCGGGACATCGCGAGCGAGCAGTACTTC	-	TRBJ2-7	TRBV3-1	-
CASRDTFSSYEQYF	TGTGCCAGCAGGGACACGTTCAGCTCCTACGAGCAGTACTTC	-	TRBJ2-7	TRBV6-1	few
CASSSRGTGGYEQYF	TGTGCCAGCAGCTCCCGTGGGACAGGGGGATACGAGCAGTACTTC	TRBD1	TRBJ2-7	TRBV13	many
CASSRGPTFYGYTF	TGTGCCAGCAGCAGGGGCCCAACCTTCTATGGCTACACCTTC	-	TRBJ1-2	TRBV6-2/TRBV6-3	-
CSAEAGAQYF	TGCAGTGCCGAGGCGGGGGCCCAGTACTTC	TRBD2	TRBJ2-5	TRBV20-1	-
CASSFRGGLSTDTQYF	TGTGCCAGCAGCTTTAGGGGGGGGCTCAGCACAGATACGCAGTATTTT	-	TRBJ2-3	TRBV7-8	few
CASSFLDTGELFF	TGTGCCAGCAGTTTCTTAGACACCGGGGAGCTGTTTTTT	-	TRBJ2-2	TRBV12-3/TRBV12-4	-
CSVRTESNSPLHF	TGCAGTGTTCGGACGGAGTCTAATTCACCCCTCCACTTT	-	TRBJ1-6	TRBV20-1	few
CSAEGISGANVLTF	TGCAGCGCCGAGGGGATCTCTGGGGCCAACGTCCTGACTTTC	-	TRBJ2-6	TRBV29-1	few
CASSFGGLQTQYF	TGTGCCAGCAGTTTTGGGGGGTTGCAGACCCAGTACTTC	-	TRBJ2-5	TRBV12-3/TRBV12-4	few
CASSEAIRSYNEQFF	TGTGCCAGCAGTGAGGCTATCCGGTCCTACAATGAGCAGTTCTTC	-	TRBJ2-1	TRBV6-1	-
CAIRGGGAYEQYF	TGTGCCATCAGAGGCGGGGGGGCCTACGAGCAGTACTTC	TRBD2	TRBJ2-7	TRBV10-3	-
CASSPGGGRAEAFF	TGTGCCAGCAGCCCAGGGGGGGGAAGGGCTGAAGCTTTCTTT	TRBD1	TRBJ1-1	TRBV7-8	few
CASGTGWNTQYF	TGTGCCAGCGGGACAGGGTGGAATACGCAGTATTTT	TRBD1	TRBJ2-3	TRBV6-5	-
CASSLGQVYEQYF	TGTGCCAGCAGTTTAGGGCAGGTCTACGAGCAGTACTTC	-	TRBJ2-7	TRBV12-3/TRBV12-4	many
CASSLRGLGTTGEQYF	TGTGCCAGCAGCCTTAGAGGCTTAGGGACCACCGGCGAGCAGTACTTC	-	TRBJ2-7	TRBV7-2	-
CSAGQFYSNQPQHF	TGCAGTGCTGGACAGTTTTATAGCAATCAGCCCCAGCATTTT	-	TRBJ1-5	TRBV20-1	-
CASSQGGGPTDTQYF	TGTGCCAGCTCCCAGGGCGGGGGACCCACAGATACGCAGTATTTT	TRBD2	TRBJ2-3	TRBV9	few
CASSYFGGSTGELFF	TGTGCCAGCAGTTATTTTGGCGGATCCACCGGGGAGCTGTTTTTT	-	TRBJ2-2	TRBV6-2/TRBV6-3	few
CASSQVRDRYNEQFF	TGTGCCAGCAGCCAAGTCAGGGACAGATACAATGAGCAGTTCTTC	TRBD1	TRBJ2-1	TRBV3-1	few